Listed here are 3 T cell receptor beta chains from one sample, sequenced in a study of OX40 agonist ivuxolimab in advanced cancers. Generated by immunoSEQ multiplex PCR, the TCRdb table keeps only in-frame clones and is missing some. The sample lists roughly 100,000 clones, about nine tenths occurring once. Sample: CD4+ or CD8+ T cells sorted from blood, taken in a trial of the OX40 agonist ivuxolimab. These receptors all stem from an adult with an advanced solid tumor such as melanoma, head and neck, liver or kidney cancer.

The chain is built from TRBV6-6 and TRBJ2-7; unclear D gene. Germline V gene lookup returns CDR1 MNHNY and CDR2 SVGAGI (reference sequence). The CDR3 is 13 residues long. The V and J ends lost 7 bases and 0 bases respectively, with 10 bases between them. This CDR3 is CASTRTDSYEQYF. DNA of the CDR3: TGTGCCAGCACCAGGACGGACTCCTACGAGCAGTACTTC.

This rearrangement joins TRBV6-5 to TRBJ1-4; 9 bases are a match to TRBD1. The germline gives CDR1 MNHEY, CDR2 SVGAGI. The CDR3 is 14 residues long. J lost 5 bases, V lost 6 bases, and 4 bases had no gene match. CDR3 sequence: CASRSDRGNEKLFF. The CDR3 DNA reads TGTGCCAGCAGATCCGACAGGGGGAATGAAAAACTGTTTTTT.

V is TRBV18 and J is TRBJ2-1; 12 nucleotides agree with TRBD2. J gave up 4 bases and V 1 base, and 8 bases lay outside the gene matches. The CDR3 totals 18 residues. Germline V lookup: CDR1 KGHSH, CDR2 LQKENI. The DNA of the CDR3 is TGTGCCAGCTCACCACAGGAACTAGCGGGGGGCCCTTACAATGAGCAGTTCTTC. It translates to CASSPQELAGGPYNEQFF.